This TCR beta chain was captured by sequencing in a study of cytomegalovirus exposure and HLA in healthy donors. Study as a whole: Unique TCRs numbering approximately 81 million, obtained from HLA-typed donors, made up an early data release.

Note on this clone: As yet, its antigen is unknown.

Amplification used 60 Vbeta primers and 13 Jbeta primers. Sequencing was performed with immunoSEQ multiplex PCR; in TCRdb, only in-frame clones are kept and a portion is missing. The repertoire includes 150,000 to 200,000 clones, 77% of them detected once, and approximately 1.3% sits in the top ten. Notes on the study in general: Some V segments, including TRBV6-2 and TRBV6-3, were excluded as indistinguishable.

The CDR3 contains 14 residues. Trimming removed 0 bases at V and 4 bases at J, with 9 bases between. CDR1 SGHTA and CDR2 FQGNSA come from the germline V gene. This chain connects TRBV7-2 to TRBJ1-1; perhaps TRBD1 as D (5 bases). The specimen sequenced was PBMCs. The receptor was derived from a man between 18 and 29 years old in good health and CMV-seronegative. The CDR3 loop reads CASSLAGGGTEAFF. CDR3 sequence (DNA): TGTGCCAGCAGCTTAGCTGGGGGGGGCACTGAAGCTTTCTTT.